These 6 T cell receptor beta chains were sequenced from one sample in a study of blood T cell repertoires in COVID-19. The repertoire was sequenced with immunoSEQ multiplex PCR; TCRdb's copy has only in-frame clones and lacks some. The sample carries approximately 150,000 clones, approximately 87% recorded once. What was sequenced was PBMCs or T cells enriched from blood (not recorded which). These receptors were collected from a man aged 55 to 70 who had recovered from COVID-19.

This clone turned up a few times. The rearrangement links TRBV19 to TRBJ1-4; D is ambiguous. The CDR3 is 15 amino acids. Trimming pared 1 base from V and 7 bases from J, leaving 13 bases between. The germline V gene has CDR1 LNHDA and CDR2 SQIVND (reference sequence). As DNA, the CDR3 is TGTGCCAGTAGTATAGCCCCGGGATCCGGTGAAAAACTGTTTTTT. Protein: CASSIAPGSGEKLFF.

This sequence joins TRBV27 and TRBJ2-1, with unresolved D. Germline lookup yields CDR1 MNHEY and CDR2 SMNVEV (reference sequence). Deletions cut 3 bases from V and 9 bases from J, with 12 bases between. The CDR3 covers 13 residues. As DNA, the CDR3 is TGTGCCAGCAGTTTGGCCAGCGAACGTGAGCAGTTCTTC. This sequence encodes CASSLASEREQFF.

The genes are TRBV10-3 and TRBJ1-4, with D possibly TRBD1 on 5 matching bases. CDR1 ENHRY and CDR2 SYGVKD come from the germline V gene. V lost 10 bases and J 6 bases, leaving 15 bases between the germline ends. The CDR3 extends over 13 amino acids. The CDR3 is CATFDGGDEKLFF. The CDR3 DNA follows: TGTGCCACCTTCGACGGGGGGGATGAAAAACTGTTTTTT.

The rearrangement joins TRBV28 to TRBJ1-6, with TRBD1 matching 7 bases. This CDR3 is 12 amino acids long. J was trimmed by 13 bases and V by 4 bases; bases with no gene match: 4. Germline values: CDR1 MDHEN, CDR2 SYDVKM. The DNA of the CDR3 is TGTGCCAGCAGTTCCGACAGGGATCCCCTCCACTTT. Translated: CASSSDRDPLHF.

The DNA for the CDR3 is TGTGCCAGCAGCCAAGGTCCCGGGAGCCTACACGAGCAGTACTTC. Its protein is CASSQGPGSLHEQYF. The gene calls are TRBV14 and TRBJ2-7, with D perhaps TRBD2 (6 bases). Germline V gene sequence: CDR1 SGHDN, CDR2 FVKESK. V gave up 1 base and J gave up 5 bases, with 15 bases separating them. The CDR3 runs 15 residues.

V gene TRBV6-5 combines with J gene TRBJ1-1; weak D call: TRBD1 (5 bases). Germline values: CDR1 MNHEY, CDR2 SVGAGI. The CDR3 covers 13 residues. Trimming cost V 6 bases and J 1 base, with 9 bases left between them. The CDR3, as DNA: TGTGCCAGCAGAGAGACAGCGAACACTGAAGCTTTCTTT. Translating gives CASRETANTEAFF.